This TCR beta chain was captured in a study of PD-L1 blockade in urothelial cancer. Study observations and caveats: Lower pretreatment blood TCR clonality, under the median, predicted better survival, researchers reported.

V dropped 3 bases and J dropped 7; count of bases not matched to a gene: 6. CDR1 is KGHSH, CDR2 LQKENI, per germline. The CDR3 has 15 amino acids. Of note for this clone: The antigen is unknown.

Time point of the sample: pretreatment peripheral blood. The protocol was immunoSEQ multiplex PCR, while the TCRdb copy is restricted to in-frame clones and leaves out a portion. The sample carries tens of thousands of clones, 90% recorded once. The specimen comprised PBMCs, sampled around atezolizumab (anti-PD-L1) treatment. The TCR comes from a man aged 55 to 70 with urothelial cancer. The chain links TRBV18 to TRBJ2-1; 10 nucleotides match TRBD1. This CDR3 is CASSPRDRGWNEQFF. CDR3 nucleotides: TGTGCCAGCTCACCTAGGGACAGGGGATGGAATGAGCAGTTCTTC.